The 11 T cell receptor beta chains in this list originate from one sample, sequenced in a study of blood T cell repertoires in COVID-19. This table comes from immunoSEQ multiplex PCR, and its TCRdb copy is limited to in-frame clones, with some not included. The table lists approximately 340,000 clones, roughly nine tenths of them singletons. The sample taken for sequencing was PBMCs or T cells enriched from blood (not recorded which). These receptors were obtained from a middle-aged woman who had been exposed to COVID-19.

The rearrangement uses TRBV27 and TRBJ1-5, with D unresolved. The CDR3 runs 13 residues. Germline V gene lookup returns CDR1 MNHEY and CDR2 SMNVEV (reference sequence). V shed 4 bases and J shed 6 bases, with 10 bases lying between them. The CDR3 is CASSYRGSQPQHF. CDR3 DNA sequence: TGTGCCAGCAGTTACCGAGGCAGTCAGCCCCAGCATTTT.

As DNA, the CDR3 is TGTGCCAGCACCCTGAGCACAGATACGCAGTATTTT. Its protein product is CASTLSTDTQYF. The V call is TRBV11-2, the J call TRBJ2-3; no firm D call. V was shortened by 7 bases and J by 0 bases, with 5 bases between the two germline ends. Looked up from germline, CDR1 is SGHAT and CDR2 is FQNNGV. The CDR3 runs to 12 residues.

The rearrangement joins TRBV19 to TRBJ2-3; 9 positions agree with TRBD1. The CDR3 has 14 residues. With V trimmed by 9 bases and J by 3 bases, 7 bases remained unmatched. CDR1 and CDR2 from the germline V gene are LNHDA and SQIVND (reference sequence). CDR3 sequence reads: CASRKDRGTDTQYF. The CDR3 DNA is TGTGCCAGCAGGAAGGACAGGGGTACAGATACGCAGTATTTT.

V and J are TRBV7-9 and TRBJ1-1, with 7 bases matching TRBD1. The CDR3 loop spans 16 amino acids. Losses at the gene ends were 2 bases for V and 6 bases for J; bases not matched to a gene: 12. Germline V gives CDR1 SEHNR, CDR2 FQNEAQ (reference sequence). CDR3 amino acids: CASSLTLEGARAEAFF. The CDR3 DNA reads as TGTGCCAGCAGCTTAACTTTGGAGGGGGCGAGGGCTGAAGCTTTCTTT.

The table lists this clone with a few counts. The CDR3 nucleotides are TGTGCCAGCAGTGTAATGACAGGGGGCGAGCAGTACTTC. This sequence encodes CASSVMTGGEQYF. J is TRBJ2-7 and V is TRBV2; 9 bases map to TRBD1. Losses at the gene ends were 4 bases for V and 6 bases for J; bases not matched to a gene: 4. The CDR3 totals 13 residues. Germline assignment: CDR1 SNHLY and CDR2 FYNNEI. Full variable domain (outside the CDR3, taken from reference TRBV2 and TRBJ2-7): EPEVTQTPSHQVTQMGQEVILRCVPISNHLYFYWYRQILGQKVEFLVSFYNNEISEKSEIFDDQFSVERPDGSNFTLKIRSTKLEDSAMYFCASSVMTGGEQYFGPGTRLTVT.

This chain uses TRBV4-3 with TRBJ1-1; D is unresolved. V lost 0 bases and J 4 bases, leaving 9 bases between the germline ends. The CDR3 runs 14 residues. Germline assignment: CDR1 LGHNA and CDR2 YSLEER. CDR3 residues: CASSQDSTVTEAFF. Here the CDR3 DNA reads TGCGCCAGCAGCCAAGATTCCACGGTCACTGAAGCTTTCTTT.

The gene calls are TRBV27 and TRBJ1-2; TRBD1 matches 8 bases. There are 15 residues in the CDR3. Trimming at V came to 4 bases and at J to 2 bases, leaving 6 bases not matched to a gene. From germline, CDR1 is MNHEY and CDR2 SMNVEV (reference sequence). In nucleotides, the CDR3 is TGTGCCAGCAGTTCACCGGGACAGGAGAACTATGGCTACACCTTC. Translating gives CASSSPGQENYGYTF.

J is TRBJ2-6 and V is TRBV12-5, with D perhaps TRBD1 (6 bases). Trimming removed 6 bases at V and 0 bases at J, with 15 bases between. This CDR3 has 17 residues. Germline assignment: CDR1 LGHNT and CDR2 FRNRAP. In DNA, the CDR3 is TGTGCTAGTGGACCGGCAGGGGTCCTCTCTGGGGCCAACGTCCTGACTTTC. It encodes CASGPAGVLSGANVLTF.

V usage is TRBV10-3 and J usage is TRBJ1-5, with a tentative D call TRBD1 (6 bases). Trimming stripped 0 bases from V and 4 bases from J, with 10 bases between. Germline V CDR1 and CDR2: ENHRY, SYGVKD. The CDR3 is 15 residues long. This CDR3 reads CAISESGGRNQPQHF. The CDR3 coding sequence is TGTGCCATCAGTGAGTCGGGGGGGCGTAATCAGCCCCAGCATTTT.

The chain uses TRBV24-1 and TRBJ2-3, with 7 bases fitting TRBD2. This CDR3 spans 16 amino acids. V trimming: 4 bases; J trimming: 0 bases; junction bases outside the gene matches: 6. Germline lookup yields CDR1 KGHDR and CDR2 SFDVKD. The CDR3 reads CATSEGGSGSTDTQYF. The CDR3 DNA is TGTGCCACCAGTGAGGGGGGGAGCGGAAGCACAGATACGCAGTATTTT.

The chain links TRBV5-4 to TRBJ2-1; D remains ambiguous. The V gene lost 0 bases and the J gene lost 5 bases, with 3 bases spanning the gap. This CDR3 comprises 12 residues. From germline, CDR1 is SGHNT and CDR2 YYREEE (reference sequence). The CDR3 DNA sequence: TGTGCCAGCAGCTTGGTAGACAATGAGCAGTTCTTC. Protein: CASSLVDNEQFF. The whole variable domain, filled in from reference TRBV5-4 and TRBJ2-1, reads ETGVTQSPTHLIKTRGQQVTLRCSSQSGHNTVSWYQQALGQGPQFIFQYYREEENGRGNFPPRFSGLQFPNYSSELNVNALELDDSALYLCASSLVDNEQFFGPGTRLTVL.